This entry lists 10 T cell receptor beta chains sequenced from one sample in a study of CD8 T cells in ankylosing spondylitis. Each CDR3 protein is one row after TCRdb ran MiXCR on the 5' RACE reads. The sample yields about 52,000 distinct CDR3 sequences, 7.4% seen once. The sample was blood, either unsorted or a sorted T cell fraction (not recorded which). These receptor sequences come from a female donor with ankylosing spondylitis or in good health (not recorded which).

The table lists this clonotype with a few counts. The V and J genes are TRBV7-2 and TRBJ2-7; D unclear. This CDR3 is 13 amino acids long. V lost 3 bases to trimming and J lost 4 bases, with 10 bases between them. The germline V gene encodes CDR1 SGHTA and CDR2 FQGNSA. The CDR3 bases are TGTGCCAGCAGCTTGGGATCTGGTTACGAGCAGTACGTC. It is translated as CASSLGSGYEQYV.

The table lists this clonotype with many counts. The chain joins TRBV7-2 to TRBJ1-5, with D tentatively TRBD1 (5 bases). The CDR3 is 15 amino acids. CDR1 is SGHTA, CDR2 FQGNSA, per germline. Trimming stripped 3 bases from V and 4 bases from J, with 13 bases between. Here the CDR3 DNA reads TGTGCCAGCAGCTTGTGGGGGGGTCCTAATCAGCCCCAGCATTTT. Amino acids: CASSLWGGPNQPQHF.

This clonotype was picked up many times. The chain uses TRBV27 and TRBJ2-2; 7 bases fit TRBD2. The germline gives CDR1 MNHEY, CDR2 SMNVEV (reference sequence). Losses at the gene ends were 2 bases for V and 4 bases for J; bases not matched to a gene: 1. This CDR3 is 14 amino acids long. DNA of the CDR3: TGTGCCAGCAGTTTAGGGGGGGGCACCGGGGAGCTGTTTTTT. Its protein is CASSLGGGTGELFF.

This clonotype was seen many times. V is TRBV10-3 and J is TRBJ2-4; D is uncertain. This CDR3 has 15 amino acids. Germline-derived CDR1 and CDR2 are ENHRY and SYGVKD. Trimming removed 0 bases from V and 7 bases from J, with 13 bases in between. The CDR3 DNA is TGTGCCATCAGTGAGTCGAAAGCCCCGCGGAACATTCAGTACTTC. It specifies CAISESKAPRNIQYF.

This clonotype showed up many times. The chain links TRBV5-1 to TRBJ2-5, with 9 bases lining up with TRBD1. Trimming took 0 bases from V and 6 from J; bases not matched to a gene: 9. Germline lookup yields CDR1 SGHRS and CDR2 YFSETQ. CDR3 length equals 16 residues. This CDR3 is CASSLDSGTGRQTQYF. CDR3 bases: TGCGCCAGCAGCTTGGATTCCGGGACAGGGAGACAGACCCAGTACTTC.

This clonotype was picked up many times. This sequence joins TRBV28 and TRBJ2-3; 7 bases align to TRBD2. The CDR3 runs 16 residues. J was trimmed by 1 base and V by 5 bases; bases with no gene match: 9. Germline V CDR1 and CDR2: MDHEN, SYDVKM. The CDR3 here is CASSAQVAGGTDTQYF. For the CDR3, the DNA is TGTGCCAGCAGTGCGCAAGTTGCGGGGGGCACAGATACGCAGTATTTT.

Ten or more counts support this clonotype. The gene calls are TRBV5-1 and TRBJ2-5; D is uncertain. V lost 2 bases to trimming and J lost 5 bases, with 13 bases between them. Per germline, CDR1 SGHRS and CDR2 YFSETQ. The CDR3 runs to 14 residues. CDR3 sequence reads: CASSFLSGLETQYF. The CDR3 DNA is TGCGCCAGCAGCTTCTTGTCAGGTCTCGAGACCCAGTACTTC.

This clonotype was found many times. This chain connects TRBV4-3 to TRBJ2-1; 9 bases fit TRBD2. Germline assignment: CDR1 LGHNA and CDR2 YSLEER. The CDR3 runs to 14 residues. The ends lost 0 bases at V and 9 bases at J; junction bases unmatched: 3. The CDR3 protein is CASSQELRGGEQFF. In DNA, the CDR3 is TGCGCCAGCAGCCAAGAGCTGCGGGGGGGTGAGCAGTTCTTC.

This clonotype came up many times. The V and J genes are TRBV10-3 and TRBJ2-5, with 8 bases that match TRBD2. Trimming took 4 bases from V and 1 from J; bases not matched to a gene: 17. Germline CDR1 reads ENHRY; CDR2 reads SYGVKD. CDR3 length: 19 amino acids. The CDR3 sequence: CAISVKVLAATTPQETQYF. CDR3 coding DNA: TGTGCCATCAGTGTGAAAGTACTAGCGGCGACAACACCCCAAGAGACCCAGTACTTC.

This clonotype was counted at least ten times. The chain is built from TRBV2 and TRBJ2-7; D gene ambiguous. The V gene's germline CDR1 is SNHLY and CDR2 FYNNEI. V lost 8 bases and J lost 6, with 17 bases in between. This CDR3 contains 13 residues. CDR3 coding DNA: TGTGCCAGCGAACTTGAGCCAACCTTCGAGCAGTACGTC. Protein: CASELEPTFEQYV.